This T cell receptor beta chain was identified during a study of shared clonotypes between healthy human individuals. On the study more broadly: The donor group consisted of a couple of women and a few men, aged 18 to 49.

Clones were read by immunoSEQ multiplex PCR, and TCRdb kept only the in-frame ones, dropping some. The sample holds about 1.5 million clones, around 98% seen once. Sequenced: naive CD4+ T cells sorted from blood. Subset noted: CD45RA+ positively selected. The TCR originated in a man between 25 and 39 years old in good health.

CDR3 sequence (DNA): TGTGCCAGCAGTTTAGGGTTGCTAAGGAATGAGCAGTTCTTC. It specifies CASSLGLLRNEQFF. The genes are TRBV28 and TRBJ2-1; D remains unclear. Trimming pared 2 bases from V and 7 bases from J, leaving 12 bases between. The CDR3 length is 14 residues. The V gene's germline CDR1 is MDHEN and CDR2 SYDVKM.